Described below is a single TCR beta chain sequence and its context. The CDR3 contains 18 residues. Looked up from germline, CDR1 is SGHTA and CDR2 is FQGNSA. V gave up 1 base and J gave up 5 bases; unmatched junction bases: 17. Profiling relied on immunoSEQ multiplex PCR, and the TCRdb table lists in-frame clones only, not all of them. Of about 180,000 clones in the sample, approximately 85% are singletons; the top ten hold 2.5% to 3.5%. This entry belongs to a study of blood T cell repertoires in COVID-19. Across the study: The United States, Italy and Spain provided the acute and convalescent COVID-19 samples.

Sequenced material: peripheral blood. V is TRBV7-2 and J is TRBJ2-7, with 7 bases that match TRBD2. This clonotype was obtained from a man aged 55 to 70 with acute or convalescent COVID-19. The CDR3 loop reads CASSLVSSGAFWRNEQYF. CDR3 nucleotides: TGTGCCAGCAGCTTAGTCTCTAGCGGAGCGTTTTGGAGGAACGAGCAGTACTTC. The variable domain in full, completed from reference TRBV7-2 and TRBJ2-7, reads GAGVSQSPSNKVTEKGKDVELRCDPISGHTALYWYRQSLGQGLEFLIYFQGNSAPDKSGLPSDRFSAERTGGSVSTLTIQRTQQEDSAVYLCASSLVSSGAFWRNEQYFGPGTRLTVT.